A selection of T cell receptor beta chains follows, all from one sample in a study of T cell repertoires in cytomegalovirus infection. No antigen has been assigned to these receptors. TCRdb itself ran the reads through MiXCR, one entry per CDR3 protein. Among fewer than 1,000,000 distinct CDR3 sequences listed, around 32% were seen once. The material was cultured CD8+ T cells from PBMCs, obtained from culture after CMV antigen stimulation. The receptors come from a human donor in good health (CMV status not recorded). Some clones in this sample may be carry-over from other donors' samples. Each CDR3 is given with its conserved first and last residue. A D gene is named only where the DNA matches it firmly. Clone size is shown for a subset of rows, as once, few, many or a class of expanded clone.

clone size: few
J gene: TRBJ1-1
V gene: TRBV7-9
D gene: NA
CDR3 DNA: TGTGCCAGCAGCGGCTGGGCAGGGGTCACTGAAGCTTTCTTT
CDR3 protein: CASSGWAGVTEAFF

clone size: NA
J gene: TRBJ2-5
V gene: TRBV4-3
D gene: TRBD2
CDR3 DNA: TGCGCCAGCAGCCAGGAAGGACTAGCGGGGGGACAAGAGACCCAGTACTTC
CDR3 protein: CASSQEGLAGGQETQYF

clone size: once
J gene: TRBJ1-1
V gene: TRBV4-3
D gene: NA
CDR3 DNA: TGCGCCAGCAGCCAAGAAGTAGGTCAGGCAAACACTGAAGATTTCTTT
CDR3 protein: CASSQEVGQANTEDFF

clone size: NA
J gene: TRBJ1-2
V gene: TRBV12-3/TRBV12-4
D gene: TRBD1
CDR3 DNA: TGTGCCAGCAGCCATGCAGGGGGCAACTATGGCTACACCTTC
CDR3 protein: CASSHAGGNYGYTF

clone size: NA
J gene: TRBJ2-2
V gene: TRBV12-5
D gene: TRBD1
CDR3 DNA: TGTGCTAGTGGTTCAACAGGGGTCACCGGGGAGCTGTTTTTT
CDR3 protein: CASGSTGVTGELFF

clone size: few
J gene: TRBJ1-1
V gene: TRBV27
D gene: NA
CDR3 DNA: TGTGCCAGCAGTTTGTACTTCGGCAGGGACACTGAAGCTTTCTTT
CDR3 protein: CASSLYFGRDTEAFF

clone size: NA
J gene: TRBJ1-2
V gene: TRBV6-5
D gene: NA
CDR3 DNA: TGTGCCAGCAGTTGGGAGGGGGTGTCTGGCTACACCTTC
CDR3 protein: CASSWEGVSGYTF

clone size: NA
J gene: TRBJ1-3
V gene: TRBV5-1
D gene: NA
CDR3 DNA: TGCGCCAGCAGCCGAGAAGGGTCCTATGGAAACACCATATATTTT
CDR3 protein: CASSREGSYGNTIYF

clone size: NA
J gene: TRBJ2-2
V gene: TRBV7-9
D gene: NA
CDR3 DNA: TGTGCCAGCATCCCCAGGGAGGTCGGGGAGCTGTTTTTT
CDR3 protein: CASIPREVGELFF

clone size: many
J gene: TRBJ1-4
V gene: TRBV7-2
D gene: TRBD1
CDR3 DNA: TGTGCCAGCAGCTTATCTCAGGGGGGAGAACAGGAAAAACTGTTTTTT
CDR3 protein: CASSLSQGGEQEKLFF

clone size: NA
J gene: TRBJ2-5
V gene: TRBV12-3/TRBV12-4
D gene: TRBD2
CDR3 DNA: TGTGCCAGCAGTCCTAGCGGGGAGGCGGGTGAGACCCAGTACTTC
CDR3 protein: CASSPSGEAGETQYF

clone size: few
J gene: TRBJ1-4
V gene: TRBV5-4
D gene: NA
CDR3 DNA: TGTGCCAGCAGCTTTTTGGCCGACGGACCTAATGAAAAACTGTTTTTT
CDR3 protein: CASSFLADGPNEKLFF

clone size: NA
J gene: TRBJ1-2
V gene: TRBV28
D gene: NA
CDR3 DNA: TGTGCCAGCAGTTTAAGGCATATCAATCGGGATTATGGCTACACCTTC
CDR3 protein: CASSLRHINRDYGYTF

clone size: NA
J gene: TRBJ1-3
V gene: TRBV28
D gene: NA
CDR3 DNA: TGTGCCAGTAAGACAGTGAAAAGCTCTGGAAACACCATATATTTT
CDR3 protein: CASKTVKSSGNTIYF

clone size: few
J gene: TRBJ2-5
V gene: TRBV6-2/TRBV6-3
D gene: TRBD2
CDR3 DNA: TGTGCCAGCGCATCGGTGACTAGCGGGGGCCCCAAGGGGACCCAGTACTTC
CDR3 protein: CASASVTSGGPKGTQYF

clone size: few
J gene: TRBJ1-5
V gene: TRBV5-6
D gene: NA
CDR3 DNA: TGTGCCAGCAGCACCATACAGCAGCCCCAGCATTTT
CDR3 protein: CASSTIQQPQHF

clone size: few
J gene: TRBJ1-2
V gene: TRBV20-1
D gene: NA
CDR3 DNA: TGCAGTGCTAGAAGGGGAACTAACTATGGCTACACCTTC
CDR3 protein: CSARRGTNYGYTF

clone size: few
J gene: TRBJ1-2
V gene: TRBV27
D gene: NA
CDR3 DNA: TGTGCCAGCAGTTGGGGGGGTAACTATGGCTACACCTTC
CDR3 protein: CASSWGGNYGYTF

clone size: few
J gene: TRBJ2-5
V gene: TRBV7-9
D gene: NA
CDR3 DNA: TGTGCCAGCAGCCCGCGGGGAAGGGGGCGTCAAGAGACCCAGTACTTC
CDR3 protein: CASSPRGRGRQETQYF

clone size: NA
J gene: TRBJ2-2
V gene: TRBV12-3/TRBV12-4
D gene: NA
CDR3 DNA: TGTGCCAGCTTCCGTGGGTCTCATAACACCGGGGAGCTGTTTTTT
CDR3 protein: CASFRGSHNTGELFF

clone size: NA
J gene: TRBJ2-2
V gene: TRBV20-1
D gene: NA
CDR3 DNA: TGCAGTGCTAGAGTGAAGGGGATACATTCTTCGAACACCGGGGAGCTGTTTTTT
CDR3 protein: CSARVKGIHSSNTGELFF

clone size: once
J gene: TRBJ1-2
V gene: TRBV7-6
D gene: NA
CDR3 DNA: TGTGCCAGCAGCTTAGAGGAGAATGGCTACACCTTC
CDR3 protein: CASSLEENGYTF

clone size: NA
J gene: TRBJ2-7
V gene: TRBV4-1
D gene: TRBD1
CDR3 DNA: TGCGCCAGCAGCCTGCGACAGGGAGATCCCTACGAGCAGTACTTC
CDR3 protein: CASSLRQGDPYEQYF